This T cell receptor beta chain came from a study of chemoradiotherapy in HPV16-positive cancers. About the study: A couple of HPV16-positive patients' cells yielded candidate HPV-specific clones and common motifs. Study findings and constraints: For HPV16-positive patients, expanding HPV-responsive T cells associated with longer recurrence-free survival. HPV-specific T cells were functionally defined from only two HPV16-positive patients. Non-HPV-specific T cells did not expand in tumors during treatment, whereas candidate HPV-specific clones and E7-related motifs did.

The germline gives CDR1 MNHNY, CDR2 SVGAGI (reference sequence). This CDR3 has 16 amino acids. V lost 4 bases to trimming and J lost 4 bases, with 20 bases between them. Repertoires were generated with immunoSEQ multiplex PCR, while TCRdb's copy carries only in-frame clones and drops some. The sample records fewer than 25,000 clones, around 90% being singletons. Remarks on this clone: What it binds is not known.

This rearrangement joins TRBV6-6 to TRBJ2-7; TRBD2 might be the D (6 bases). The source is a human donor with HPV-associated anogenital cancer. The specimen comprised blood, sampled from a patient who underwent chemoradiotherapy. The CDR3 loop is CASSSGPIRGDYEQYF. CDR3 nucleotides: TGTGCCAGCAGTTCCGGACCAATCCGCGGGGATTACGAGCAGTACTTC.